The 8 T cell receptor beta chains below come from one sample, sequenced in a study of cytomegalovirus exposure and HLA in healthy donors. PCR was performed using 60 Vbeta and 13 Jbeta primers. TCRdb's copy holds only in-frame clones and misses some; the assay was immunoSEQ multiplex PCR. The sample has 100,000 to 150,000 clones. Sequencing was carried out using PBMCs. The receptor set was obtained from a man aged 25-45 years in good health and CMV-seronegative.

The rearrangement uses TRBV30 and TRBJ1-2, with 9 bases matching TRBD1. There are 15 residues in the CDR3. CDR1 is GTSNPN and CDR2 is SVGIG in the germline V gene (reference sequence). The trim removed 0 bases at V and 5 bases at J, leaving 7 bases unmatched. The chain's CDR3 is CAWSVIGTGTYGYTF. For the CDR3, the DNA is TGTGCCTGGAGTGTTATAGGGACAGGGACTTATGGCTACACCTTC.

The CDR3 is CASGFSGGYGYTF. CDR3 DNA sequence: TGTGCTAGTGGTTTCTCCGGGGGGTATGGCTACACCTTC. The chain combines TRBV12-5 with TRBJ1-2; TRBD1 is a possible D gene (5 bases). Trimming cost V 3 bases and J 5 bases, with 10 bases left between them. This CDR3 contains 13 residues. Per the germline V gene, CDR1 is LGHNT and CDR2 is FRNRAP.

The chain uses TRBV7-2 and TRBJ1-3; the D is unclear. The length of the CDR3 is 12 residues. Germline values: CDR1 SGHTA, CDR2 FQGNSA. The germline V and J ends were trimmed by 5 bases and 4 bases, with 6 bases remaining between them. The CDR3 nucleotides are TGTGCCAGCAGCCCCCCGGGAAACACCATATATTTT. Its translation: CASSPPGNTIYF.

The rearrangement uses TRBV11-2 and TRBJ2-7, with 8 bases that match TRBD2. This CDR3 is 15 amino acids long. The germline CDR1 and CDR2 sequences are SGHAT and FQNNGV. V lost 1 base, J lost 0 bases, and 2 bases stayed unmatched. CDR3 coding DNA: TGTGCCAGCAGCTTAGGGCTAGCGGGCTCCTACGAGCAGTACTTC. It translates to CASSLGLAGSYEQYF.

This sequence joins TRBV2 and TRBJ2-1; possibly TRBD1 for D (6 bases). V was shortened by 5 bases and J by 6 bases, with 8 bases between the two germline ends. The CDR3 runs to 12 residues. Germline loops: CDR1 SNHLY, CDR2 FYNNEI. CDR3 residues: CASSIQGNEQFF. The CDR3 DNA is TGTGCCAGCAGTATACAGGGCAATGAGCAGTTCTTC.

The chain recombines TRBV6-5 with TRBJ1-2; D perhaps matches TRBD1 (6 bases). This CDR3 region has 14 residues. V was clipped by 10 bases and J by 2 bases, with 17 bases between them. Germline values: CDR1 MNHEY, CDR2 SVGAGI. The CDR3 here is CATNPGHPNYGYTF. The CDR3 DNA reads TGTGCCACGAACCCGGGACACCCGAACTATGGCTACACCTTC.

The chain carries TRBV11-2 and TRBJ2-5; 7 positions agree with TRBD2. The J call may be faulty, since TRBJ2-7 better matches the DNA end. Germline V gene data show CDR1 as SGHAT and CDR2 as FQNNGV. The CDR3 is 15 amino acids. The CDR3 sequence is CASSLVAGRTYEQYF. The CDR3 nucleotides are TGTGCCAGCAGCTTAGTAGCCGGGAGGACCTACGAGCAGTACTTC.

Here the CDR3 DNA reads TGCGCCAGCAGAGAGGACAGTTACTACGAGCAGTACTTC. As protein: CASREDSYYEQYF. This chain joins TRBV5-1 and TRBJ2-7, with a tentative D call TRBD1 (6 bases). V dropped 5 bases and J dropped 3 bases, with 12 bases sitting between them. CDR3 length: 13 amino acids. The V gene's germline CDR1 is SGHRS and CDR2 YFSETQ.